This record concerns one T cell receptor (beta chain) sequence. Repertoires were generated with immunoSEQ multiplex PCR, while TCRdb's copy carries only in-frame clones and drops some. The sample lists some 50,000 clones; about 83% were seen once. These data are taken from a study of OX40 agonist ivuxolimab in advanced cancers. CDR1 LNHDA and CDR2 SQIVND come from the germline V gene (reference sequence). V was clipped by 7 bases and J by 4 bases; unmatched bases: 7. This CDR3 comprises 14 residues. The cohort excluded patients with autoimmune disease history or systemic immunosuppression. The rearrangement links TRBV19 to TRBJ1-5; 7 positions agree with TRBD1. The material was CD4+ or CD8+ T cells sorted from blood, obtained in a trial of the OX40 agonist ivuxolimab. The clonotype was recovered from an adult with an advanced solid tumor such as melanoma, head and neck, liver or kidney cancer. In DNA form, the CDR3 reads TGTGCCAGTAAGGCTGACAGGGATAATCAGCCCCAGCATTTT. Translated, it gives CASKADRDNQPQHF.